The present TCR beta chain was sequenced within a study of identical twins' blood T cells. Study-wide results and caveats: Even for out-of-frame TCRbeta, twins reportedly shared V gene usage much more than unrelated donors. Twin similarity might stem from environmental factors, not only genetics.

TCRdb fed the 5' RACE reads into MiXCR, producing one record per CDR3 protein. The data show fewer than 450,000 distinct CDR3 sequences, with about 28% seen just once and 6.1% held by the top ten. The CDR3 extends over 20 amino acids. The germline V gene encodes CDR1 MGHDK and CDR2 SYGVNS. V dropped 2 bases and J dropped 5; count of bases not matched to a gene: 21. In its sample, this clonotype was seen many times. Antigen specificity is unknown. This clonotype was sampled from a woman aged 18 to 55 in good health. Sequencing input: PBMCs. This chain uses TRBV25-1 with TRBJ2-1; 7 nucleotides align to TRBD2. This chain's CDR3 is CASSEGSLAAYLRPNNEQFF. DNA of the CDR3: TGTGCCAGCAGTGAAGGAAGCCTAGCGGCGTACCTCCGACCAAACAATGAGCAGTTCTTC. The variable domain in full, completed from reference TRBV25-1 and TRBJ2-1, reads EADIYQTPRYLVIGTGKKITLECSQTMGHDKMYWYQQDPGMELHLIHYSYGVNSTEKGDLSSESTVSRIRTEHFPLTLESARPSHTSQYLCASSEGSLAAYLRPNNEQFFGPGTRLTVL.